The rows below give T cell receptor beta chains drawn from one sample of a study of T cell responses to AZD1222 COVID-19 vaccine. The repertoire was sequenced with immunoSEQ multiplex PCR; TCRdb's copy has only in-frame clones and lacks some. The sample has 150,000 to 200,000 clones; 85% to 90% are singletons. This specimen consisted of peripheral blood, obtained 28 days after the second AZD1222 dose. The receptors come from an adult who received the AZD1222 COVID-19 vaccine. Each CDR3 is given with its conserved first and last residue. The order of the fields is CDR3 length, J gene, V gene, CDR3 protein.

len: 14
j_gene: TRBJ2-7
v_gene: TRBV12-5
CDR3aa: CASGLTGASYEQYF

len: 13
j_gene: TRBJ1-5
v_gene: TRBV2
CDR3aa: CASSVAGNQPQHF

len: 14
j_gene: TRBJ2-3
v_gene: TRBV7-8
CDR3aa: CASSLERSTDTQYF

len: 15
j_gene: TRBJ2-3
v_gene: TRBV5-3
CDR3aa: CARRGPVQHTDTQYF

len: 16
j_gene: TRBJ2-2
v_gene: TRBV6-5
CDR3aa: CASSYGGPANTGELFF

len: 15
j_gene: TRBJ1-2
v_gene: TRBV5-6
CDR3aa: CASSRTGLANYGYTF

len: 14
j_gene: TRBJ1-1
v_gene: TRBV5-6
CDR3aa: CASSLPGARREAFF

len: 15
j_gene: TRBJ2-7
v_gene: TRBV10-1
CDR3aa: CASSESDRLLGEQYF

len: 14
j_gene: TRBJ2-5
v_gene: TRBV2
CDR3aa: CASSRTGVQETQYF

len: 13
j_gene: TRBJ1-1
v_gene: TRBV6-5
CDR3aa: CASSYEFNTEAFF

len: 16
j_gene: TRBJ1-2
v_gene: TRBV4-3
CDR3aa: CASSHGTGGLPYGYTF

len: 16
j_gene: TRBJ2-7
v_gene: TRBV6-5
CDR3aa: CASSSYPHGPPYEQYF

len: 13
j_gene: TRBJ2-3
v_gene: TRBV6-4
CDR3aa: CASSGPGSDTQYF

len: 15
j_gene: TRBJ2-2
v_gene: TRBV6-2/TRBV6-3
CDR3aa: CASSYSNINTGELFF

len: 16
j_gene: TRBJ1-3
v_gene: TRBV30
CDR3aa: CAWSLEGLITGNTIYF

len: 13
j_gene: TRBJ1-1
v_gene: TRBV19
CDR3aa: CASSIKMNTEAFF

len: 16
j_gene: TRBJ1-6
v_gene: TRBV19
CDR3aa: CASSIQDRTDNSPLHF

len: 12
j_gene: TRBJ1-2
v_gene: TRBV7-2
CDR3aa: CASSLEGGYYTF

len: 15
j_gene: TRBJ1-6
v_gene: TRBV6-5
CDR3aa: CASSFVTGANSPLHF

len: 16
j_gene: TRBJ2-3
v_gene: TRBV25-1
CDR3aa: CASSPMGGGSTDTQYF

len: 14
j_gene: TRBJ1-5
v_gene: TRBV20-1
CDR3aa: CSASGGYSNQPQHF

len: 14
j_gene: TRBJ1-1
v_gene: TRBV19
CDR3aa: CASSIGGANTEAFF

len: 14
j_gene: TRBJ1-5
v_gene: TRBV19
CDR3aa: CASSIRTGPQPQHF

len: 16
j_gene: TRBJ2-1
v_gene: TRBV19
CDR3aa: CASSIHLLGGLNEQFF